This is a list of T cell receptor beta chains from one sample in a study of OX40 agonist ivuxolimab in advanced cancers. TCRdb keeps only in-frame clones here, not all; method: immunoSEQ multiplex PCR. Found here are approximately 74,000 clones, about 80% of them singletons; the top ten hold approximately 5.1%. Sequenced here: CD4+ or CD8+ T cells sorted from blood, sampled in a trial of the OX40 agonist ivuxolimab. These receptors all stem from an adult with an advanced solid tumor such as melanoma, head and neck, liver or kidney cancer. The CDR3 runs from the conserved cysteine through the conserved F or W. The D gene is left open where the match is weak. Only part of the rows carry a size: once, few, many, or a class if the clone is expanded.

V gene,clone size,J gene,D gene,CDR3 protein,CDR3 DNA
TRBV4-1,.,TRBJ2-7,TRBD2,CASSQEGSGSYEQYF,TGCGCCAGCAGCCAAGAAGGTAGCGGGAGCTACGAGCAGTACTTC
TRBV28,.,TRBJ2-2,.,CASSLFQFGIENPGQLAGELFF,TGTGCCAGCAGTTTATTCCAATTTGGGATTGAAAACCCGGGACAACTCGCCGGGGAGCTGTTTTTT
TRBV25-1,.,TRBJ1-2,.,CASSEGGTANYGYTF,TGTGCCAGCAGTGAAGGAGGTACAGCTAACTATGGCTACACCTTC
TRBV25-1,.,TRBJ1-1,.,CASKWSRGETEAFF,TGTGCCAGCAAGTGGTCCAGGGGTGAGACTGAAGCTTTCTTT
TRBV9,.,TRBJ2-1,.,CASSEGASEGEQFF,TGTGCCAGCAGCGAGGGCGCTAGTGAGGGTGAGCAGTTCTTC
TRBV7-9,.,TRBJ1-2,TRBD1,CASSSGQGANGYTF,TGTGCCAGCAGCTCGGGACAGGGGGCGAATGGCTACACCTTC
TRBV2,.,TRBJ2-7,TRBD2,CASTLPQLAAPYEQYF,TGTGCCAGCACACTCCCCCAACTAGCGGCGCCCTACGAGCAGTACTTC
TRBV6-5,.,TRBJ2-7,.,CASSYGQLQNEQYF,TGTGCCAGCAGTTACGGCCAGCTACAAAACGAGCAGTACTTC
TRBV5-5,once,TRBJ2-2,.,CASSLGQRNTGELFF,TGTGCCAGCAGCTTGGGACAGCGGAACACCGGGGAGCTGTTTTTT
TRBV5-4,.,TRBJ1-2,.,CASSLDAIDYGYTF,TGTGCCAGCAGCTTGGATGCCATTGACTATGGCTACACCTTC
TRBV18,.,TRBJ1-5,.,CASSPFGSSNQPQHF,TGTGCCAGCTCACCATTTGGAAGTAGCAATCAGCCCCAGCATTTT
TRBV9,.,TRBJ2-3,TRBD1,CASSPRGQTDATQYF,TGTGCCAGCAGCCCCCGGGGACAGACTGATGCTACGCAGTATTTT
TRBV28,once,TRBJ1-3,.,CASTPGGSGNTIYF,TGTGCCAGTACCCCTGGGGGCTCTGGAAACACCATATATTTT
TRBV25-1,.,TRBJ1-4,.,CASSELGSGGEKLFF,TGTGCCAGCAGTGAACTGGGCAGCGGAGGTGAAAAACTGTTTTTT
TRBV7-9,.,TRBJ2-1,.,CASSLRTKGNNEQFF,TGTGCCAGCAGCCTCCGGACTAAAGGAAACAATGAGCAGTTCTTC
TRBV7-9,once,TRBJ1-4,.,CASSSRTNNEKLFF,TGTGCCAGCAGCTCCCGGACAAATAATGAAAAACTGTTTTTT
TRBV11-2,.,TRBJ1-3,TRBD1,CASSPRQGSRLNTIYF,TGTGCCAGCAGCCCTCGACAGGGATCCAGACTAAACACCATATATTTT
TRBV6-6,.,TRBJ2-1,TRBD2,CASSRTSGGNPGQFF,TGTGCCAGCAGTAGGACTAGCGGGGGAAATCCGGGGCAGTTCTTC
TRBV7-2,.,TRBJ2-1,.,CASSQQGTRENEQFF,TGTGCCAGCAGCCAACAGGGGACTAGGGAGAATGAGCAGTTCTTC
TRBV19,.,TRBJ1-5,.,CASSIRATRGNQPQHF,TGTGCCAGTAGTATCAGGGCCACCAGGGGCAATCAGCCCCAGCATTTT
TRBV28,.,TRBJ1-4,TRBD1,CASSSTGTGNEKLFF,TGTGCCAGCAGTTCAACCGGGACAGGGAATGAAAAACTGTTTTTT
TRBV7-9,few,TRBJ2-1,.,CASSPPPDFNEQFF,TGTGCCAGCAGCCCCCCGCCAGACTTCAATGAGCAGTTCTTC
TRBV6-6,.,TRBJ1-1,TRBD1,CASSRGQGDTEAFF,TGTGCCAGCAGTAGAGGACAGGGGGACACTGAAGCTTTCTTT
TRBV6-1,.,TRBJ2-5,.,CASSGHASLTQYF,TGTGCCAGCAGTGGACATGCGTCATTGACCCAGTACTTC
TRBV4-1,.,TRBJ2-4,TRBD2,CASSPLAALAKNIQYF,TGCGCCAGCAGCCCCCTAGCGGCCCTAGCCAAAAACATTCAGTACTTC
TRBV4-3,.,TRBJ2-3,.,CASRRDTFTDTQYF,TGCGCCAGCAGGCGGGATACGTTCACAGATACGCAGTATTTT
TRBV27,.,TRBJ2-7,TRBD1,CASSLLPRGQAIYEQYF,TGTGCCAGCAGCCTCCTGCCACGTGGACAGGCGATCTACGAGCAGTACTTC
TRBV5-1,once,TRBJ2-6,TRBD1,CASSRTGVSSGANVLTF,TGCGCCAGCAGCAGGACAGGAGTATCATCTGGGGCCAACGTCCTGACTTTC
TRBV28,.,TRBJ2-2,.,CASNPTPGELFF,TGTGCCAGCAATCCCACCCCCGGGGAGCTGTTTTTT
TRBV7-2,.,TRBJ2-3,.,CASRLGGPGTDTQYF,TGTGCCAGCAGATTAGGCGGGCCGGGCACAGATACGCAGTATTTT
TRBV7-9,.,TRBJ2-2,.,CASTDLNTGELFF,TGTGCCAGCACCGATCTAAACACCGGGGAGCTGTTTTTT
TRBV14,many,TRBJ1-2,TRBD1,CASGRQGTPYGYTF,TGTGCCAGCGGCCGACAGGGGACCCCCTATGGCTACACCTTC
TRBV2,.,TRBJ2-3,TRBD2,CASSGETSGGRTDTQYF,TGTGCCAGCAGCGGAGAAACTAGCGGGGGGCGCACAGATACGCAGTATTTT
TRBV27,.,TRBJ2-7,TRBD2,CASTRTSGAYEQYF,TGTGCCAGCACCCGGACTAGCGGGGCCTACGAGCAGTACTTC
TRBV18,.,TRBJ2-7,.,CASSPLDRTIDHEQYF,TGTGCCAGCTCACCACTAGACAGGACGATTGACCACGAGCAGTACTTC
TRBV7-9,.,TRBJ1-1,.,CASSLVPNGGNTEAFF,TGTGCCAGCAGCTTAGTTCCTAACGGGGGTAACACTGAAGCTTTCTTT
TRBV6-1,.,TRBJ2-1,.,CASSEFRSSYNEQFF,TGTGCCAGCAGTGAATTCAGAAGCTCCTACAATGAGCAGTTCTTC
TRBV19,.,TRBJ1-3,.,CASTRGGSGNTIYF,TGTGCCAGTACTCGCGGGGGCTCTGGAAACACCATATATTTT
TRBV5-4,few,TRBJ1-2,.,CASSNRQDLNYGYTF,TGTGCCAGCAGCAACCGACAGGATCTTAACTATGGCTACACCTTC
TRBV6-1,.,TRBJ1-6,.,CASVVSTYNSPLHF,TGTGCCAGCGTCGTCTCCACCTATAATTCACCCCTCCACTTT
TRBV19,once,TRBJ1-2,.,CASSIESGRSYGYTF,TGTGCCAGTAGTATAGAGTCCGGCAGATCCTATGGCTACACCTTC
TRBV29-1,.,TRBJ1-1,TRBD1,CSGNRGDTEAFF,TGCAGCGGAAACAGGGGTGACACTGAAGCTTTCTTT
TRBV27,.,TRBJ2-3,TRBD2,CASSVGLAGADTQYF,TGTGCCAGCAGTGTAGGGCTAGCGGGTGCAGATACGCAGTATTTT
TRBV6-4,few,TRBJ2-3,.,CASSLTGAASDTQYF,TGTGCCAGCAGTTTGACTGGGGCCGCATCAGATACGCAGTATTTT
TRBV19,few,TRBJ1-2,.,CASSGAYTSGYTF,TGTGCCAGTAGCGGGGCGTACACCTCTGGCTACACCTTC
TRBV7-2,.,TRBJ2-7,.,CASSLGWGTGYEQYF,TGTGCCAGCAGCTTAGGGTGGGGTACAGGCTACGAGCAGTACTTC
TRBV10-3,.,TRBJ2-5,TRBD1,CAISEPRQGEETQYF,TGTGCCATCAGTGAGCCCCGTCAGGGGGAAGAGACCCAGTACTTC
TRBV19,.,TRBJ1-2,.,CASRFSGGFFYGYTF,TGTGCCAGTAGGTTTTCGGGCGGATTTTTTTATGGCTACACCTTC
TRBV7-8,.,TRBJ2-2,TRBD1,CASSSRTGRELFF,TGTGCCAGCAGCTCCCGGACAGGGAGGGAGCTGTTTTTT